The sequence of this TCR beta chain was determined in a study of blood T cell repertoires in COVID-19. This CDR3 is 15 amino acids long. Germline V lookup: CDR1 SGHRS, CDR2 YFSETQ. J was trimmed by 4 bases and V by 0 bases; bases with no gene match: 2. Original processing methods: Researchers report that nucleated cell counts were estimated from reference gene primer amplification. TCRdb's copy holds only in-frame clones and misses some; the assay was immunoSEQ multiplex PCR. V, J and clone size are those of that table, while D and trimming were read from the DNA. The sample records roughly 100,000 clones, roughly four fifths being singletons.

The receptor comes from a woman aged 70 to 79 with acute or convalescent COVID-19. The sequenced sample was peripheral blood. The gene calls are TRBV5-1 and TRBJ1-1, with TRBD1 matching 11 bases. This chain's CDR3 is CASSLEGTGGTEAFF. In DNA, the CDR3 is TGCGCCAGCAGCTTGGAAGGGACAGGGGGCACTGAAGCTTTCTTT.